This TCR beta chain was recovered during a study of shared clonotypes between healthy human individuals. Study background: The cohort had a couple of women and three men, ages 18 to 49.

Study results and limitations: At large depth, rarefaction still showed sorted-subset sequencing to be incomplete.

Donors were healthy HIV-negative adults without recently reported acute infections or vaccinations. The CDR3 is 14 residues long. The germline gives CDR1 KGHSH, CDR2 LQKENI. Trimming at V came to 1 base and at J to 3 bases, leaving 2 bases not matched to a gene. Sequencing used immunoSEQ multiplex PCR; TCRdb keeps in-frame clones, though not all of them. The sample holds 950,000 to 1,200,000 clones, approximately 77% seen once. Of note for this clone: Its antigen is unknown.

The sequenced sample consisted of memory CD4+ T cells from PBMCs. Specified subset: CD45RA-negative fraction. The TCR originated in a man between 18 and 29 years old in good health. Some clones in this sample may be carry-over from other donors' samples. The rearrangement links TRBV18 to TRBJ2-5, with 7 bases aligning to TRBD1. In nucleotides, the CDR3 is TGTGCCAGCTCACCACGACAGGGAAAAGAGACCCAGTACTTC. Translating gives CASSPRQGKETQYF. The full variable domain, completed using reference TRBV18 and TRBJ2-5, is NAGVMQNPRHLVRRRGQEARLRCSPMKGHSHVYWYRQLPEEGLKFMVYLQKENIIDESGMPKERFSAEFPKEGPSILRIQQVVRGDSAAYFCASSPRQGKETQYFGPGTRLLVL.